These 14 T cell receptor beta chains came from one sample sequenced in a study of OX40 agonist ivuxolimab in advanced cancers. Clones were sequenced by immunoSEQ multiplex PCR, and TCRdb holds only the in-frame ones, with some missing. The sample has roughly 70,000 clones, around nine tenths seen once. The input for sequencing was CD4+ or CD8+ T cells sorted from blood, taken in a trial of the OX40 agonist ivuxolimab. Every receptor here comes from an adult with an advanced solid tumor such as melanoma, head and neck, liver or kidney cancer.

This clone has a single count. This chain joins TRBV15 and TRBJ1-6; perhaps TRBD1 as D (6 bases). The V gene's germline CDR1 is LNHNV and CDR2 YYDKDF (reference sequence). V lost 0 bases to trimming and J lost 3 bases, with 6 bases between them. The CDR3 runs to 15 residues. The CDR3 DNA sequence: TGTGCCACCAGCAGAGAGGACAGCTATAATTCACCCCTCCACTTT. It codes for CATSREDSYNSPLHF.

The chain carries TRBV6-6 and TRBJ1-2, with 9 positions matching TRBD1. The germline V gene has CDR1 MNHNY and CDR2 SVGAGI (reference sequence). Unmatched junction bases numbered 6, after V lost 2 bases and J lost 2 bases. CDR3 length equals 16 residues. The CDR3 nucleotides read TGTGCCAGCAGTTACCCATGGGACAGGGAAAACTATGGCTACACCTTC. This encodes CASSYPWDRENYGYTF.

V gene TRBV6-5 combines with J gene TRBJ2-1, with unresolved D. This CDR3 is built from 13 residues. Germline CDR1 reads MNHEY; CDR2 reads SVGAGI. Between the trimmed V and J ends, which lost 7 bases and 7 bases, there was a span of 14 bases. CDR3 protein: CASTQGIWNEQFF. CDR3 in DNA: TGTGCCAGCACCCAAGGCATATGGAATGAGCAGTTCTTC.

The rearrangement links TRBV9 to TRBJ2-7; D is unresolved. Germline V gives CDR1 SGDLS, CDR2 YYNGEE. The germline V and J ends were trimmed by 4 bases and 5 bases, with 19 bases remaining between them. The CDR3 runs to 15 residues. CDR3 nucleotide sequence: TGTGCCAGCAGCCTCCGACCCTACCCTGGCCACGAGCAGTACTTC. Translation: CASSLRPYPGHEQYF.

V and J are TRBV15 and TRBJ2-2; D perhaps matches TRBD1 (6 bases). This CDR3 region has 15 residues. The germline V gene has CDR1 LNHNV and CDR2 YYDKDF (reference sequence). V lost 5 bases and J 2 bases, leaving 12 bases between the germline ends. DNA of the CDR3: TGTGCCACCAGCTCCCCGGACAGAAACACCGGGGAGCTGTTTTTT. This codes for CATSSPDRNTGELFF.

V is TRBV4-3 and J is TRBJ2-1; weak D call: TRBD2 (7 bases). Germline CDR1 is LGHNA and CDR2 is YSLEER. V was cut by 1 base and J by 8 bases, with 15 bases left in between. The CDR3 covers 15 residues. The CDR3: CASSQVWRGGDEQFF. CDR3 coding DNA: TGCGCCAGCAGCCAAGTCTGGAGGGGGGGCGATGAGCAGTTCTTC.

The chain employs TRBV29-1 and TRBJ2-3, with D perhaps matching TRBD2 (7 bases). The V gene lost 3 bases and the J gene lost 1 base, with 20 bases spanning the gap. CDR3 size: 17 residues. Germline V CDR1 and CDR2: SQVTM, ANQGSEA. CDR3 sequence: CSVEGGGYGHRTDTQYF. CDR3 DNA sequence: TGCAGCGTTGAGGGGGGGGGCTATGGGCATCGCACAGATACGCAGTATTTT.

The CDR3 loop is CASSWEGGLAEAFF. CDR3 DNA sequence: TGCGCCAGCAGCTGGGAGGGGGGACTGGCTGAAGCTTTCTTT. This rearrangement joins TRBV5-1 to TRBJ1-1; D possibly corresponds to TRBD1 (6 bases). Germline V lookup: CDR1 SGHRS, CDR2 YFSETQ. CDR3 size: 14 residues. V lost 3 bases, J lost 6 bases, and 15 bases lay in between.

V and J are TRBV7-8 and TRBJ1-2, with a tentative D call TRBD1 (5 bases). V was shortened by 5 bases and J by 7 bases, with 17 bases between the two germline ends. This CDR3 is 14 amino acids long. Looked up from germline, CDR1 is SGHVS and CDR2 is FQNEAQ. The CDR3 sequence: CASSLRVGGGGYTF. The CDR3 coding sequence is TGTGCCAGCAGCCTCCGCGTCGGGGGGGGTGGCTACACCTTC. Full variable domain (missing parts from reference TRBV7-8 and TRBJ1-2): GAGVSQSPRYKVAKRGQDVALRCDPISGHVSLFWYQQALGQGPEFLTYFQNEAQLDKSGLPSDRFFAERPEGSVSTLKIQRTQQEDSAVYLCASSLRVGGGGYTFGSGTRLTVV.

V usage is TRBV4-3 and J usage is TRBJ2-2, with D perhaps TRBD1 (6 bases). The CDR3 is 17 amino acids. V was clipped by 2 bases and J by 2 bases, with 15 bases between them. CDR1 is LGHNA and CDR2 is YSLEER in the germline V gene. The CDR3 here is CASSQYTGTLNTGELFF. The CDR3 nucleotides are TGCGCCAGCAGCCAATACACCGGGACACTAAACACCGGGGAGCTGTTTTTT.

J is TRBJ1-5 and V is TRBV15; D is unresolved. The V end lost 2 bases, the J end lost 0 bases, and 11 bases lay between the germline ends. The CDR3 has 16 amino acids. Germline assignment: CDR1 LNHNV and CDR2 YYDKDF (reference sequence). In DNA, the CDR3 is TGTGCCACCAGCAGATCGATTTCATATAGCAATCAGCCCCAGCATTTT. It is translated as CATSRSISYSNQPQHF.

The chain has TRBV28 and TRBJ1-6, with D tentatively TRBD1 (6 bases). The CDR3 is made up of 16 amino acids. V gave up 4 bases and J gave up 7 bases, with 17 bases separating them. Germline lookup yields CDR1 MDHEN and CDR2 SYDVKM. DNA of the CDR3: TGTGCCAGCAGTTCCACGACTTGGACAGTGAATTCACCCCTCCACTTT. Amino acids: CASSSTTWTVNSPLHF. Complete variable domain (other parts from reference TRBV28 and TRBJ1-6): DVKVTQSSRYLVKRTGEKVFLECVQDMDHENMFWYRQDPGLGLRLIYFSYDVKMKEKGDIPEGYSVSREKKERFSLILESASTNQTSMYLCASSSTTWTVNSPLHFGNGTRLTVT.

This clone was recorded only once. The rearrangement uses TRBV4-1 and TRBJ1-3; D is perhaps TRBD1 (6 bases). V dropped 0 bases and J dropped 2 bases, with 11 bases sitting between them. CDR1 is MGHRA and CDR2 is YSYEKL in the germline V gene. This CDR3 is built from 16 residues. This chain's CDR3 is CASSQDKPGAGNTIYF. Here the CDR3 DNA reads TGCGCCAGCAGCCAAGATAAACCAGGGGCTGGAAACACCATATATTTT.

This clone was seen just once. The chain recombines TRBV11-2 with TRBJ2-7, with D possibly matching TRBD2 (5 bases). Germline V CDR1 and CDR2: SGHAT, FQNNGV. The CDR3 is 14 amino acids. Trimming removed 4 bases from V and 2 bases from J, with 12 bases in between. CDR3 sequence: CASSSSTTPYEQYF. CDR3 nucleotides: TGTGCCAGCAGCTCCTCGACTACACCCTACGAGCAGTACTTC.